These 7 T cell receptor beta chains were all obtained from the same sample, sequenced in a study of T cells expressing NK-cell markers. TCRdb reprocessed the 5' RACE reads and reports one entry per CDR3 protein, with no DNA. The sample features 200,000 to 300,000 distinct CDR3 sequences, with roughly 4.2% in its top ten. Sequencing input: blood T cells: a sorted CD56 or NKG2C T cell subset, CD4+ or CD8+ T cells, or bulk PBMC T cells (not recorded which). The origin of the receptors is a woman aged 18-70 years in good health.

The chain has TRBV7-2 and TRBJ1-5; TCRdb's D call of TRBD1 is untestable without DNA. CDR3 length equals 13 residues. CDR1 is SGHTA and CDR2 is FQGNSA in the germline V gene. The CDR3 loop is CASSSGTGLPQHF.

The CDR3 protein is CSARNGASYNEQFF. This chain joins TRBV20-1 and TRBJ2-1; TCRdb designates TRBD1, a call that cannot be tested without DNA. Germline V gene sequence: CDR1 DFQATT, CDR2 SNEGSKA (reference sequence). CDR3 length: 14 amino acids.

The V gene is TRBV20-1, the J gene TRBJ2-7; the TCRdb call, TRBD1, lacks DNA for checking. This CDR3 contains 17 residues. Germline V gene data show CDR1 as DFQATT and CDR2 as SNEGSKA (reference sequence). The chain's CDR3 is CSARDEWRGRKTYEQYF.

The chain is built from TRBV29-1 and TRBJ2-3. This CDR3 is 16 amino acids long. Per the germline V gene, CDR1 is SQVTM and CDR2 is ANQGSEA. Here the CDR3 reads CSVEDHPFGGTDTQYF.

CDR3 sequence: CASSFGRGQNTGELFF. The V gene is TRBV7-2, the J gene TRBJ2-2; the TRBD1 assignment by TCRdb is unverifiable without DNA. Germline lookup yields CDR1 SGHTA and CDR2 FQGNSA. The CDR3 has 16 residues.

J is TRBJ2-2 and V is TRBV6-1; TCRdb indicates TRBD1, and absent DNA this call remains unverified. CDR1 and CDR2 from the germline V gene are MNHNS and SASEGT. The CDR3 covers 15 residues. The CDR3 loop is CASSPGTGYGGELFF.

This chain uses TRBV20-1 with TRBJ2-2; TCRdb reports TRBD1, a call that lacks DNA to check it against. The CDR3 extends over 15 amino acids. Germline-derived CDR1 and CDR2 are DFQATT and SNEGSKA (reference sequence). The CDR3 here is CSAQRQGANTGELFF.